Listed below are T cell receptor beta chains from one sample, sequenced in a study of T cells in Graves' hyperthyroidism and ophthalmopathy. TCRdb analysed the multiplex PCR reads with MiXCR anew, one entry per CDR3 protein. The sample has over 700,000 distinct CDR3 sequences, 38% seen once. The source material was blood. The receptors derive from a man aged 18 to 35 with Graves' hyperthyroidism. CDR3s include the opening cysteine and the closing phenylalanine or tryptophan. The D gene is left open where the match is weak. The size entry is marked missing in some rows and otherwise reads once, few, many or a size class.

v_gene: TRBV10-3
abundance: -
d_gene: TRBD2
j_gene: TRBJ2-7
CDR3aa: CAISDPSGFYEQYF
CDR3nt: TGTGCCATCAGTGATCCTAGCGGGTTTTACGAGCAGTACTTC

v_gene: TRBV15
abundance: -
d_gene: -
j_gene: TRBJ1-2
CDR3aa: CATSRVAGGYTF
CDR3nt: TGTGCCACCAGCAGAGTCGCAGGGGGCTACACCTTC

v_gene: TRBV29-1
abundance: once
d_gene: -
j_gene: TRBJ1-1
CDR3aa: CSWVDGNTEAFF
CDR3nt: TGCAGCTGGGTGGACGGGAACACTGAAGCTTTCTTT

v_gene: TRBV15
abundance: -
d_gene: -
j_gene: TRBJ2-7
CDR3aa: CATSAPTWGEQYF
CDR3nt: TGTGCCACCAGCGCTCCTACCTGGGGGGAGCAGTACTTC

v_gene: TRBV2
abundance: -
d_gene: TRBD1
j_gene: TRBJ2-7
CDR3aa: CASSFTGTGSAYEQYF
CDR3nt: TGTGCCAGCAGTTTTACCGGGACAGGGAGTGCCTACGAGCAGTACTTC

v_gene: TRBV19
abundance: once
d_gene: -
j_gene: TRBJ2-2
CDR3aa: CASRGSTGELFF
CDR3nt: TGTGCCAGTAGGGGTAGCACCGGGGAGCTGTTTTTT

v_gene: TRBV20-1
abundance: many
d_gene: TRBD2
j_gene: TRBJ2-5
CDR3aa: CSASPLGLASRQYF
CDR3nt: TGCAGTGCTTCACCCTTGGGACTAGCCAGCCGGCAGTACTTC

v_gene: TRBV7-9
abundance: many
d_gene: TRBD1
j_gene: TRBJ1-2
CDR3aa: CASSLLAGGDGYTF
CDR3nt: TGTGCCAGCAGCTTACTGGCAGGGGGGGATGGCTACACCTTC

v_gene: TRBV5-1
abundance: many
d_gene: -
j_gene: TRBJ2-7
CDR3aa: CASSRGTGSSYEQYF
CDR3nt: TGCGCCAGCAGTCGAGGGACTGGCAGCTCCTACGAGCAGTACTTC

v_gene: TRBV25-1
abundance: many
d_gene: TRBD1
j_gene: TRBJ1-2
CDR3aa: CASSERTGPDTNYGYTF
CDR3nt: TGTGCCAGCAGTGAAAGGACAGGTCCCGATACTAACTATGGCTACACCTTC